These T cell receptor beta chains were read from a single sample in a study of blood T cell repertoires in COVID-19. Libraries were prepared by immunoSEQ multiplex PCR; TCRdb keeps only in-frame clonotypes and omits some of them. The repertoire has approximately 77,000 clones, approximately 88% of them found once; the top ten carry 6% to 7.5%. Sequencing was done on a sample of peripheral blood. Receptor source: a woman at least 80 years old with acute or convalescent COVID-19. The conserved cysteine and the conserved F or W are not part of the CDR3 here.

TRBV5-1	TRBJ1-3	ASSPGALSRNTIY
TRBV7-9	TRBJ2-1	ASSFRQAYNEQF
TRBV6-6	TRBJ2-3	ASSYGRGTDTQY
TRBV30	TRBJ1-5	AWSGGRVGGNQPQH
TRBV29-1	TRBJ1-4	SVVSQDEKLF
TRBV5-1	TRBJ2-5	ASSSSGGKETQY
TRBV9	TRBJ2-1	ASSAGTSGTSRPF
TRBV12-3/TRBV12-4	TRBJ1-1	ASSFGTEAF
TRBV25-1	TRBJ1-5	ASSAGGQGNQPQH
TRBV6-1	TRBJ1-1	ASTLGGNTEAF